The 25 T cell receptor beta chains below were found in one sample sequenced in a study of cytotoxic CD8 clonotypes in ibrutinib-treated CLL. This table comes from immunoSEQ multiplex PCR, and its TCRdb copy is limited to in-frame clones, with some not included. The sample records 60,000 to 95,000 clones, 83% being singletons. This specimen was PBMCs, taken after 24 months of ibrutinib treatment. These receptors originate from a human donor with chronic lymphocytic leukemia.

This chain links TRBV27 with TRBJ2-1; 12 bases are a match to TRBD2. Germline-derived CDR1 and CDR2 are MNHEY and SMNVEV (reference sequence). The CDR3 length is 18 residues. J gave up 2 bases and V 3 bases, and 8 bases lay outside the gene matches. The CDR3 reads CASSFGLAGGPTYNEQFF. In DNA, the CDR3 is TGTGCCAGCAGTTTCGGCCTAGCGGGAGGGCCGACCTACAATGAGCAGTTCTTC.

This chain links TRBV18 with TRBJ2-7; D gene uncertain. The CDR3 loop spans 14 amino acids. Trimming took 3 bases from V and 2 from J, leaving 11 bases between them. Per the germline V gene, CDR1 is KGHSH and CDR2 is LQKENI. This CDR3 reads CASSPSAFPYEQYF. CDR3 nucleotide sequence: TGTGCCAGCTCACCTTCGGCTTTCCCCTACGAGCAGTACTTC.

The chain carries TRBV5-4 and TRBJ2-7, with D possibly being TRBD2 (6 bases). The V gene lost 0 bases and the J gene lost 3 bases, with 13 bases spanning the gap. The CDR3 has 15 residues. The germline gives CDR1 SGHNT, CDR2 YYREEE (reference sequence). Here the CDR3 DNA reads TGTGCCAGCAGCTTGGCGGGGGAGACCTACTACGAGCAGTACTTC. This codes for CASSLAGETYYEQYF.

The chain joins TRBV21-1 to TRBJ2-7; whether TRBD2, the table's D call, matches the DNA was not checked. TRBV21-1 corresponds to a pseudogene. The CDR3 extends over 16 amino acids. CDR3 bases: TGTGCCAGCAGCAAGTACCTAGCGCGTTTCGCCTACGAGCAGTACTTC. As protein: CASSKYLARFAYEQYF.

The gene calls are TRBV6-5 and TRBJ2-3; no clear D gene. The CDR3 is made up of 14 amino acids. Germline values: CDR1 MNHEY, CDR2 SVGAGI. V dropped 2 bases and J dropped 6 bases, with 12 bases sitting between them. The CDR3 DNA follows: TGTGCCAGCAGTTACGCAGGCTCTGTGGATACGCAGTATTTT. Amino acids: CASSYAGSVDTQYF.

The CDR3 spells CASSQVTNTGELFF. For the CDR3, the DNA is TGCGCCAGCAGCCAAGTCACGAACACCGGGGAGCTGTTTTTT. The rearrangement links TRBV4-1 to TRBJ2-2; D gene ambiguous. The germline CDR1 and CDR2 sequences are MGHRA and YSYEKL. The CDR3 runs 14 residues. Deletions cut 1 base from V and 0 bases from J, with 3 bases between.

The genes are TRBV28 and TRBJ2-5; 8 bases line up with TRBD1. The trim removed 6 bases at V and 2 bases at J, leaving 5 bases unmatched. This CDR3 comprises 14 residues. Germline lookup yields CDR1 MDHEN and CDR2 SYDVKM. The CDR3 loop is CASRRQGKQETQYF. CDR3 nucleotide sequence: TGTGCCAGCAGGCGACAGGGGAAACAAGAGACCCAGTACTTC. Together with reference TRBV28 and TRBJ2-5, the CDR3 gives the full variable domain: DVKVTQSSRYLVKRTGEKVFLECVQDMDHENMFWYRQDPGLGLRLIYFSYDVKMKEKGDIPEGYSVSREKKERFSLILESASTNQTSMYLCASRRQGKQETQYFGPGTRLLVL.

This clone occurred once. The chain combines TRBV2 with TRBJ1-1, with unresolved D. The CDR3 has 12 amino acids. CDR1 is SNHLY, CDR2 FYNNEI, per germline. Trimming left V 5 bases short and J 10 bases short, with 14 bases between. DNA for the CDR3: TGTGCCAGCAGTCTTATCGGAGGAGGAGCTTTCTTT. Encoded protein: CASSLIGGGAFF.

This sequence joins TRBV10-2 and TRBJ1-1; D remains unclear. This CDR3 contains 11 residues. The germline V and J ends were trimmed by 7 bases and 0 bases, with 3 bases remaining between them. Germline-derived CDR1 and CDR2 are WSHSY and SAAADI. The CDR3 DNA follows: TGCGCCAGCAAAATGAACACTGAAGCTTTCTTT. Amino acid sequence: CASKMNTEAFF.

The CDR3 is CSVDKSGQNTEAFF. The DNA of the CDR3 is TGCAGCGTTGATAAGTCTGGACAGAACACTGAAGCTTTCTTT. V usage is TRBV29-1 and J usage is TRBJ1-1; tentative D call: TRBD1 (5 bases). Looked up from germline, CDR1 is SQVTM and CDR2 is ANQGSEA. This CDR3 comprises 14 residues. Trimming removed 3 bases from V and 1 base from J, with 12 bases in between.

This clone has more than one count but fewer than ten. The rearrangement uses TRBV4-2 and TRBJ1-1; 7 bases match TRBD1. This CDR3 comprises 13 residues. Germline assignment: CDR1 LGHNA and CDR2 YNFKEQ. The V and J ends lost 1 base and 5 bases, in that order; junction bases with no gene match: 1. CDR3 nucleotide sequence: TGTGCCAGCAGCCAAGGACAGGGAACTGAAGCTTTCTTT. The encoded protein is CASSQGQGTEAFF.

Only one count was recorded for this clone. The CDR3: CASSNLGQGGNQPQHF. The CDR3, as DNA: TGTGCCAGCAGTAACCTGGGGCAGGGGGGCAATCAGCCCCAGCATTTT. The rearrangement uses TRBV28 and TRBJ1-5, with 7 bases lining up with TRBD1. The CDR3 has 16 amino acids. Germline CDR1 is MDHEN and CDR2 is SYDVKM. V lost 5 bases and J lost 2; bases outside the gene matches: 9.

The chain combines TRBV6-1 with TRBJ2-3; 7 positions agree with TRBD2. The length of the CDR3 is 15 residues. Germline lookup yields CDR1 MNHNS and CDR2 SASEGT. The V gene end was trimmed by 3 bases and the J gene end by 1 base; junction bases not matched to a gene: 4. CDR3: CASSDVGGGTDTQYF. The CDR3 DNA is TGTGCCAGCAGTGATGTGGGGGGGGGCACAGATACGCAGTATTTT.

This clone was counted between two and nine times. The chain links TRBV5-6 to TRBJ1-4, with D possibly matching TRBD1 (5 bases). Germline V CDR1 and CDR2: SGHDT, YYEEEE. CDR3 length equals 16 residues. Trimming stripped 0 bases from V and 1 base from J, with 10 bases between. CDR3 nucleotides: TGTGCCAGCAGCTTGGACGGGACCGGAACTAATGAAAAACTGTTTTTT. Translated, it gives CASSLDGTGTNEKLFF.

The rearrangement uses TRBV5-4 and TRBJ2-7; 11 bases match TRBD2. Germline loops: CDR1 SGHNT, CDR2 YYREEE (reference sequence). The CDR3 consists of 16 residues. The trim removed 0 bases at V and 2 bases at J, leaving 4 bases unmatched. CDR3 sequence (DNA): TGTGCCAGCAGCTTGGCGTCTAGCGGGGGGACCTACGAGCAGTACTTC. Translated, it gives CASSLASSGGTYEQYF.

The CDR3 coding sequence is TGTGCCAGCAGCCAACGGCTAGCGGGTCGCACAGATACGCAGTATTTT. Amino acid sequence: CASSQRLAGRTDTQYF. The gene calls are TRBV14 and TRBJ2-3, with 8 bases fitting TRBD2. V dropped 2 bases and J dropped 1; count of bases not matched to a gene: 5. This CDR3 comprises 16 residues. CDR1 and CDR2 from the germline V gene are SGHDN and FVKESK.

This clone was recorded only once. The V gene is TRBV10-3, the J gene TRBJ2-1; tentatively, D is TRBD1 or TRBD2 (8 bases each). Trimming cost V 11 bases and J 3 bases, with 20 bases left between them. Germline CDR1 ENHRY, CDR2 SYGVKD. This CDR3 is built from 15 residues. The CDR3 is CAARGGTGVYNEQFF. Here the CDR3 DNA reads TGTGCCGCCCGGGGGGGGACAGGTGTCTACAATGAGCAGTTCTTC.

This clone was recorded only once. The chain is built from TRBV5-5 and TRBJ2-6; D ambiguous. V dropped 4 bases and J dropped 3 bases, with 8 bases sitting between them. Germline V gene data show CDR1 as SGHKS and CDR2 as YYEKEE (reference sequence). This CDR3 contains 14 residues. For the CDR3, the DNA is TGTGCCAGCAGCCCGGGCGGTGGGGCCAACGTCCTGACTTTC. The encoded protein is CASSPGGGANVLTF.

The chain is built from TRBV4-3 and TRBJ1-5; 9 nucleotides agree with TRBD1. V shed 5 bases, J shed 3 bases, and the junction held 5 bases outside the gene matches. The CDR3 runs 15 residues. From germline, CDR1 is LGHNA and CDR2 YSLEER. The CDR3 DNA is TGCGCCAGCAGCTCCGGGACAGGGCCCAATCAGCCCCAGCATTTT. The encoded protein is CASSSGTGPNQPQHF.

The J gene is TRBJ2-3, the V gene TRBV2; 8 bases match TRBD1. From germline, CDR1 is SNHLY and CDR2 FYNNEI. This CDR3 spans 12 amino acids. With V trimmed by 4 bases and J by 8 bases, 2 bases remained unmatched. CDR3 loop: CASSGTGTTQYF. CDR3 bases: TGTGCCAGCAGTGGGACAGGGACTACGCAGTATTTT. Drawing the rest from reference TRBV2 and TRBJ2-3, the complete variable domain is EPEVTQTPSHQVTQMGQEVILRCVPISNHLYFYWYRQILGQKVEFLVSFYNNEISEKSEIFDDQFSVERPDGSNFTLKIRSTKLEDSAMYFCASSGTGTTQYFGPGTRLTVL.

V is TRBV4-1 and J is TRBJ2-7, with D unresolved. Trimming stripped 0 bases from V and 3 bases from J, with 9 bases between. CDR1 MGHRA and CDR2 YSYEKL come from the germline V gene. The CDR3 loop spans 14 amino acids. CDR3 region: CASSQEPGFYEQYF. For the CDR3, the DNA is TGCGCCAGCAGCCAAGAACCAGGTTTCTACGAGCAGTACTTC.

The chain recombines TRBV14 with TRBJ2-1; 14 bases fit TRBD2. Germline CDR1 SGHDN, CDR2 FVKESK. Germline trimming cut 4 bases from V and 7 bases from J; bases unmatched to any gene: 6. The CDR3 spans 16 residues. CDR3 DNA: TGTGCCAGCAGCCCTCCGGGACTAGCGGGAGTAAATGAGCAGTTCTTC. Its protein product is CASSPPGLAGVNEQFF.

V usage is TRBV5-1 and J usage is TRBJ2-6; perhaps TRBD1 as D (6 bases). There are 16 residues in the CDR3. Germline lookup yields CDR1 SGHRS and CDR2 YFSETQ. V shed 0 bases and J shed 0 bases, with 7 bases lying between them. The CDR3 coding sequence is TGCGCCAGCAGCTTGGTAGGGGGCTCTGGGGCCAACGTCCTGACTTTC. The encoded protein is CASSLVGGSGANVLTF.

V gene TRBV28 combines with J gene TRBJ1-2, with D perhaps TRBD1 (6 bases). V lost 6 bases, J lost 3 bases, and 20 bases lay in between. The germline gives CDR1 MDHEN, CDR2 SYDVKM. The CDR3 runs to 16 residues. The CDR3 nucleotides read TGTGCCAGCAGCCGGGCAGCTCGGGGGGCCGACTATGGCTACACCTTC. Translating gives CASSRAARGADYGYTF.

As DNA, the CDR3 is TGTGCCAGCAGCCGTTCGGGCGGGAGAACAGATACGCAGTATTTT. Protein product: CASSRSGGRTDTQYF. The V and J genes are TRBV9 and TRBJ2-3; 7 nucleotides agree with TRBD2. Germline CDR1 and CDR2: SGDLS and YYNGEE. CDR3 length equals 15 residues. V lost 4 bases and J lost 3; bases outside the gene matches: 8.